These T cell receptor beta chains were read from a single sample in a study of blood T cell repertoires in COVID-19. This table comes from immunoSEQ multiplex PCR, and its TCRdb copy is limited to in-frame clones, with some not included. The sample lists nearly 95,000 clones, 80% seen once, with about 16% in the top ten. The sample consisted of peripheral blood. The receptors come from a human donor in a cohort sampled during active COVID-19. Each CDR3 is given with its conserved first and last residue. Each record gives: J gene, V gene, D gene, CDR3 protein. A D gene is named only where the DNA matches it firmly.

J: TRBJ2-1; V: TRBV29-1; D: TRBD2; CDR3: CSAEPAGNNEQFF
J: TRBJ1-3; V: TRBV6-5; D: TRBD1; CDR3: CASRRTGFSGNTIYF
J: TRBJ2-7; V: TRBV27; D: TRBD1; CDR3: CASSLKAGGSLTYEQYF
J: TRBJ1-1; V: TRBV7-9; D: TRBD1; CDR3: CASSLTTGDTEAFF
J: TRBJ2-7; V: TRBV9; D: TRBD2; CDR3: CASSVGELAGAKEQYF
J: TRBJ2-7; V: TRBV19; D: TRBD2; CDR3: CASSIGRAGASYEQYF
J: TRBJ2-3; V: TRBV18; D: .; CDR3: CASPSDSKSGDTQYF
J: TRBJ2-2; V: TRBV11-2; D: .; CDR3: CASSLTGTQSGELFF
J: TRBJ2-2; V: TRBV5-1; D: TRBD1; CDR3: CASSLGQWDTGELFF
J: TRBJ2-2; V: TRBV19; D: TRBD2; CDR3: CASSIRTSPTDGELFF
J: TRBJ2-5; V: TRBV12-3/TRBV12-4; D: .; CDR3: CASSRVGLETQYF
J: TRBJ2-5; V: TRBV4-1; D: .; CDR3: CASSPAGVRIQETQYF